Given below is one T cell receptor beta chain in context. What it binds is unknown. The data were obtained in a study of identical twins. Regarding the study as a whole: Weaker excess sharing between twins was seen in beta out-of-frame sequences. Memory repertoires showed no such pattern, whereas abundant cord blood beta clonotypes carried fewer insertions. Conclusions relied on cross-sectional statistical analysis, not following the same donors.

MiXCR was run by TCRdb on the 5' RACE reads, yielding one entry per CDR3 protein. The sample includes more than 250,000 distinct CDR3 sequences, roughly 8.6% of them seen just once. The length of the CDR3 is 13 residues. From germline, CDR1 is LGHNT and CDR2 FRNRAP. Trimming stripped 2 bases from V and 5 bases from J, with 7 bases between. These data also featured in a second study, about yellow fever vaccine responses in identical twins.

Sequencing input: memory (CD45RO+) T cells sorted from blood. The J gene is TRBJ2-1, the V gene TRBV12-5; D uncertain. The clonotype comes from a woman in her late teens or twenties in good health. CDR3 loop: CASGLILHNEQFF. The CDR3 DNA reads as TGTGCTAGTGGTTTGATCCTTCACAATGAGCAGTTCTTC.